The TCR beta chain under discussion was sequenced for a study of regulatory T cells in long-lasting Graves disease. With iRepertoire HTBI primers and Arm-PCR of CDR3 regions, TCR beta libraries were built. TCRdb processed the multiplex PCR reads anew with MiXCR; each CDR3 protein has one entry. Among approximately 400,000 distinct CDR3 sequences listed, 15% to 18% were seen once. V shed 8 bases and J shed 9 bases, with 20 bases lying between them. From germline, CDR1 is MNHEY and CDR2 SVGEGT. This CDR3 is built from 14 residues. The time point here: newly diagnosed GD, antithyroid drugs for less than 3 months. Extracted RNA from PBMCs served as the source of the TCR library. In its sample, this clonotype was seen many times.

Sequencing was performed on peripheral blood mononuclear cells (PBMCs), taken at new diagnosis, from a patient treated with antithyroid drugs. The clonotype comes from a female donor with Graves disease. The rearrangement links TRBV6-2 or TRBV6-3 to TRBJ2-1, with D possibly matching TRBD1 (5 bases). The CDR3 here is CASGKTVPLSEQFF. The CDR3 region has the DNA TGTGCCAGCGGAAAGACAGTACCACTTAGTGAGCAGTTCTTC.